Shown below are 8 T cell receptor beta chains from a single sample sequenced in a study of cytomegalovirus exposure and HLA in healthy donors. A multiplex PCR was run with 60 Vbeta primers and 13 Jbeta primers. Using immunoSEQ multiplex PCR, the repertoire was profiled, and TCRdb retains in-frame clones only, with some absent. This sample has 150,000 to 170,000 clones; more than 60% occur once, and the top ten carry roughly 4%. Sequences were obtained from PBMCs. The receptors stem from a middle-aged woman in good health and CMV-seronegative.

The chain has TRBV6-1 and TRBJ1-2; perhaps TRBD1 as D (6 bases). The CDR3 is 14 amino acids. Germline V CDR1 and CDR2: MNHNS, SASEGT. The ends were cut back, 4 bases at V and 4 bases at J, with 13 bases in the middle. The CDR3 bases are TGTGCCAGCAGTGCCACAGGGAGTAGCTATGGCTACACCTTC. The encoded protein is CASSATGSSYGYTF.

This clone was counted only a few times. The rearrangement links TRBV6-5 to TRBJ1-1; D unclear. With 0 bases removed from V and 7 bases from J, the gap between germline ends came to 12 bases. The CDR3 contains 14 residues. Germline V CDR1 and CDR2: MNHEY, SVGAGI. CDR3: CASSYSTGVYEAFF. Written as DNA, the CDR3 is TGTGCCAGCAGTTACTCGACCGGGGTCTATGAAGCTTTCTTT.

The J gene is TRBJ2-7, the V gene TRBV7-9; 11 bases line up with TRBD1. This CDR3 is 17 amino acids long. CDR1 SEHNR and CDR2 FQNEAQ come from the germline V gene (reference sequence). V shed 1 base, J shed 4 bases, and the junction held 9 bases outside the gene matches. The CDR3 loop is CASSLEGGDRGKYEQYF. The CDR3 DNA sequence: TGTGCCAGCAGCTTAGAAGGGGGGGACAGGGGGAAGTACGAGCAGTACTTC.

The CDR3 DNA is TGTGCCAGCAGTACGCAGGGTAACACTGAAGCTTTCTTT. Its translation: CASSTQGNTEAFF. The V and J genes are TRBV25-1 and TRBJ1-1; D perhaps matches TRBD1 (5 bases). Trimming took 5 bases from V and 2 from J, leaving 9 bases between them. Germline-derived CDR1 and CDR2 are MGHDK and SYGVNS. This CDR3 is built from 13 residues.

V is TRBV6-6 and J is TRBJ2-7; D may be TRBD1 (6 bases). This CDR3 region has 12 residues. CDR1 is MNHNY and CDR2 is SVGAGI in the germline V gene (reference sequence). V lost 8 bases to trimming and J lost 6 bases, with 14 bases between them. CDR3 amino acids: CASGPQGLEQYF. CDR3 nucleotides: TGTGCCAGCGGACCACAGGGTCTCGAGCAGTACTTC.

The CDR3 nucleotides are TGTGCCAGCAGCTTAGAGGCAGGGGAGGGAGGCTACACCTTC. Its protein product is CASSLEAGEGGYTF. V usage is TRBV7-9 and J usage is TRBJ1-2, with a tentative D call TRBD1 (6 bases). Germline values: CDR1 SEHNR, CDR2 FQNEAQ (reference sequence). V gave up 1 base and J gave up 8 bases, with 14 bases separating them. CDR3 length equals 14 residues.

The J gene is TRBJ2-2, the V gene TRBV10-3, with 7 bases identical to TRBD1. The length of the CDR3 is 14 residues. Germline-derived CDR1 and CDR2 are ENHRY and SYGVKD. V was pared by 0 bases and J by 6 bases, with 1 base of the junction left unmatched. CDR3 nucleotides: TGTGCCATCAGTGAGTCAGACAGGGCCGGGGAGCTGTTTTTT. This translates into CAISESDRAGELFF.

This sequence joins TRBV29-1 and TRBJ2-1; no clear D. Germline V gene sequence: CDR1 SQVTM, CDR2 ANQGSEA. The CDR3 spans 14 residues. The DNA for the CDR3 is TGCAGTGTCGCACCGACATCGATCTACAATGAGCAGTTCTTC. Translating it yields CSVAPTSIYNEQFF.